A selection of T cell receptor beta chains follows, all from one sample in a study of technical replicates of blood from a handful of donors. Measured with immunoSEQ multiplex PCR; TCRdb has only the in-frame clones, and not every one. The table shows about 82,000 clones, with roughly 95% occurring only once. The material sequenced was T cells isolated from PBMCs. These receptors were obtained from a human donor in good health. The CDR3 runs from the conserved cysteine through the conserved F or W. A D gene is named only where the DNA matches it firmly. A clone size is listed for some rows: how often the clone was seen (once, few, many), or a class if it is expanded.

D	size	V	J	CDR3	DNA
TRBD1	.	TRBV6-5	TRBJ1-1	CASRTGTGPKSEAFF	TGTGCCAGCAGAACCGGGACAGGCCCTAAGAGTGAAGCTTTCTTT
TRBD2	.	TRBV7-8	TRBJ2-6	CASSPGGFSSGANVLTF	TGTGCCAGCAGCCCCGGGGGGTTTAGCTCTGGGGCCAACGTCCTGACTTTC
TRBD2	.	TRBV2	TRBJ2-3	CASSGSSGLADTQYF	TGTGCCAGCAGTGGATCTAGCGGGTTAGCAGATACGCAGTATTTT
TRBD2	.	TRBV9	TRBJ2-3	CASSPIAGGVTDTQYF	TGTGCCAGCAGCCCCATAGCGGGAGGGGTTACAGATACGCAGTATTTT
TRBD1	once	TRBV29-1	TRBJ2-2	CSVGPGQGVNTGELFF	TGCAGCGTTGGACCGGGACAGGGGGTGAACACCGGGGAGCTGTTTTTT
TRBD1	.	TRBV10-3	TRBJ2-3	CAISASGGSTDTQYF	TGTGCCATCAGTGCGTCAGGGGGAAGCACAGATACGCAGTATTTT
TRBD2	.	TRBV7-9	TRBJ2-1	CASSPSVQTSAYNEQFF	TGTGCCAGCAGCCCGTCGGTGCAGACTAGCGCCTACAATGAGCAGTTCTTC
TRBD2	.	TRBV7-2	TRBJ2-3	CASSGSGRGFRDTQYF	TGTGCCAGCAGCGGAAGCGGGAGGGGGTTCAGAGATACGCAGTATTTT
TRBD1	once	TRBV19	TRBJ1-5	CASSPQTGIQPQHF	TGTGCCAGTAGTCCGCAGACAGGGATTCAGCCCCAGCATTTT
.	.	TRBV4-1	TRBJ2-3	CASSQSINPITDTQYF	TGCGCCAGCAGCCAAAGCATCAACCCGATCACAGATACGCAGTATTTT
.	.	TRBV5-1	TRBJ2-3	CASSLAVSTDTQYF	TGCGCCAGCAGCTTGGCAGTAAGCACAGATACGCAGTATTTT
TRBD2	.	TRBV6-6	TRBJ2-7	CASSGGLANEQYF	TGTGCCAGCAGCGGGGGACTAGCGAACGAGCAGTACTTC
TRBD2	.	TRBV7-3	TRBJ2-3	CASSLSGRAGDTQYF	TGTGCCAGCAGCTTAAGCGGGAGGGCCGGAGATACGCAGTATTTT
.	.	TRBV7-2	TRBJ2-1	CASSLYSYNEQFF	TGTGCCAGCAGCTTATACTCCTACAATGAGCAGTTCTTC
TRBD2	.	TRBV10-3	TRBJ2-3	CAIRTSDLDTQYF	TGTGCCATCAGAACTAGCGACTTAGATACGCAGTATTTT
.	.	TRBV5-1	TRBJ1-5	CASSFGFGPNQPQHF	TGCGCCAGCAGCTTTGGTTTTGGGCCTAATCAGCCCCAGCATTTT
TRBD1	.	TRBV5-1	TRBJ2-7	CASSSGQPSSYEQYF	TGCGCCAGCAGCTCGGGACAGCCTAGCTCCTACGAGCAGTACTTC
.	.	TRBV19	TRBJ1-1	CASSIKGMNTEAFF	TGTGCCAGTAGTATAAAGGGGATGAACACTGAAGCTTTCTTT
.	once	TRBV29-1	TRBJ2-3	CSVDGGPDTQYF	TGCAGCGTTGACGGGGGTCCAGATACGCAGTATTTT
.	.	TRBV5-1	TRBJ2-7	CASSLFFQSGEQYF	TGCGCCAGCAGCTTGTTTTTCCAATCGGGAGAGCAGTACTTC
TRBD2	.	TRBV30	TRBJ2-1	CAWRLPEREYRNEQFF	TGTGCCTGGAGATTACCCGAGCGGGAGTATCGCAATGAGCAGTTCTTC
TRBD1	once	TRBV7-3	TRBJ1-3	CASSLTGTGSGNTIYF	TGTGCCAGCAGCTTAACGGGGACAGGCTCTGGAAACACCATATATTTT
.	.	TRBV19	TRBJ2-5	CASSMGVETQYF	TGTGCCAGTAGTATGGGAGTAGAGACCCAGTACTTC
.	.	TRBV4-3	TRBJ2-3	CASSQEEGGTQYF	TGCGCCAGCAGCCAGGAAGAGGGTGGTACGCAGTATTTT
TRBD1	.	TRBV5-6	TRBJ1-5	CASSLAAGGILAPQHF	TGTGCCAGCAGCTTGGCTGCAGGGGGCATCCTAGCGCCCCAGCATTTT
.	.	TRBV5-1	TRBJ1-1	CASRSVNTEAFF	TGCGCCAGCAGATCGGTGAACACTGAAGCTTTCTTT
TRBD1	.	TRBV29-1	TRBJ1-3	CSVVRDRSSGNTIYF	TGCAGCGTGGTCCGGGACAGGAGCTCTGGAAACACCATATATTTT
.	.	TRBV9	TRBJ2-1	CASSVHISYNEQFF	TGTGCCAGCAGCGTCCACATATCCTACAATGAGCAGTTCTTC
.	.	TRBV5-4	TRBJ2-1	CASSLMVGSEQFF	TGTGCCAGCAGCTTGATGGTAGGGAGTGAGCAGTTCTTC
.	.	TRBV20-1	TRBJ1-2	CSAAREDGYTF	TGCAGTGCTGCCAGGGAAGATGGCTACACCTTC
.	.	TRBV4-1	TRBJ2-2	CASSQEGRDTGELFF	TGCGCCAGCAGCCAAGAGGGGCGTGACACCGGGGAGCTGTTTTTT
TRBD2	.	TRBV5-1	TRBJ2-2	CASSLGTSGNTGELFF	TGCGCCAGCAGCCTCGGGACTAGCGGGAACACCGGGGAGCTGTTTTTT
.	.	TRBV4-3	TRBJ2-3	CASSQDPVRTDTQYF	TGCGCCAGCAGCCAAGATCCCGTTAGAACAGATACGCAGTATTTT
TRBD1	.	TRBV4-2	TRBJ2-7	CASSQDGTGPTYEQYF	TGTGCCAGCAGCCAGGACGGGACAGGGCCCACGTACGAGCAGTACTTC
.	.	TRBV14	TRBJ1-2	CASSQAEGYTF	TGTGCCAGCAGCCAAGCAGAAGGCTACACCTTC
.	.	TRBV27	TRBJ1-4	CASTSLRQRNEKLFF	TGTGCCAGCACCTCCCTGCGGCAGCGAAATGAAAAACTGTTTTTT
.	.	TRBV2	TRBJ2-1	CANPRTSYSYNEQFF	TGTGCCAACCCCCGGACAAGCTACTCCTACAATGAGCAGTTCTTC
TRBD2	.	TRBV5-4	TRBJ2-1	CASSLSTAGAYNEQFF	TGTGCCAGCAGCTTGTCTACGGCGGGGGCCTACAATGAGCAGTTCTTC
.	.	TRBV5-1	TRBJ1-5	CASSLTGYSNQPQHF	TGCGCCAGCAGCTTGACGGGGTATAGCAATCAGCCCCAGCATTTT
TRBD2	.	TRBV7-3	TRBJ2-3	CASSLVSGSRADTQYF	TGTGCCAGCAGCTTAGTCAGCGGGAGTCGGGCAGATACGCAGTATTTT